The T cell receptor (beta chain) under discussion was sequenced for a study of cytomegalovirus exposure and HLA in healthy donors (TCRdb year 2017). About the study as a whole: A later analysis indicated that the 130 or so validation repertoires were generated on the platform also employed for the approximately 700 repertoires of the first cohort. The study combined high-throughput TCR immunosequencing, statistical association of individual TCRs with disease status, and machine learning to predict cytomegalovirus infection status. The study aimed to test whether cataloging public T cell receptors could reveal signatures of past pathogen exposure. Along with the approximately 620-subject first cohort, a separate validation cohort of 120 different subjects was used. Here is what the overall study found, with its caveats: In vitro tests confirmed that a few of the cytomegalovirus-associated TCR beta chains recognize cytomegalovirus antigens. It was suggested by the authors that the approach could potentially be generalized to other disease states and immunological phenotypes. Of the cluster scores, approximately 95% were above 0 in a later analysis, which found that TCRs clustered in the first cohort also tended to co-occur in the 120 or so validation repertoires. A total of 150 to 200 TCR beta chains were listed by the study as associated with cytomegalovirus. Most TCR sequences were seen in very few donors, while some public TCRs were found in many individuals. Cytomegalovirus status was reported to be diagnosed by the classifier with high specificity and sensitivity in both the original and validation cohorts. A later analysis lacked HLA typing for the validation cohort, so it scored co-occurrence in that cohort across all 110 or so repertoires.

Library method: the immunoSEQ multiplex PCR assay. As for the original processing: A statistical classification framework was built to diagnose cytomegalovirus status from the catalog of TCR beta chain sequences. TCRdb mirrors the immuneACCESS table, restricted to in-frame sequences. Some clones are absent from its copies; in checked studies, under half trace to an unresolved V gene, and the reason for the others is unknown. Clone size and the V and J calls come from that table; the DNA yielded D and trimming. This sample comprises around 300,000 clones, 80% to 90% of them detected only once. The ten largest make up 1% of the sample. Comments on this clone: No antigen is known for it. Qualities for individual bases were not recorded, and no much larger clone is one base off.

From the cysteine through the phenylalanine, the CDR3 covers 12 amino acids. The CDR3 DNA has 36 bases and is translated from base 1. At the junction V is shortened by 5 bases and J by 4 bases, with 8 bases in between. CDR1 MNHEY and CDR2 SMNVEV are derived from the germline V gene (reference sequence). The donors belonged to the validation cohort of around 120 subjects, which was separate from the approximately 700-subject first cohort. The receptor's source is a woman under 30 in good health and CMV-seronegative. Sequencing was carried out using PBMCs. In this chain, TRBV27 is recombined with TRBJ1-1, with no reliable assignment of the D segment. The DNA is as follows: TGTGCCAGCAGTACAGTGGGCACTGAAGCTTTCTTT. Translated, it reads CASSTVGTEAFF.